One sample yielded the 31 T cell receptor beta chains listed below, sequenced in a study of blood T cell repertoires in COVID-19. The data were produced by immunoSEQ multiplex PCR, yet TCRdb's version contains in-frame clones alone and is incomplete. The table lists under 100,000 clones, roughly 80% of them singletons, with around 12% in the top ten. The sequencing input was peripheral blood. Receptor source: a woman in her 40s with active or convalescent COVID-19.

The chain uses TRBV28 and TRBJ1-2, with D possibly being TRBD1 (6 bases). Germline lookup yields CDR1 MDHEN and CDR2 SYDVKM. The CDR3 covers 15 residues. Trimming stripped 3 bases from V and 2 bases from J, with 13 bases between. The CDR3: CASSLVQGGNYGYTF. CDR3 DNA: TGTGCCAGCAGTTTGGTACAGGGCGGAAACTATGGCTACACCTTC.

The CDR3 DNA reads as TGTGCCAGCAGCGTGTTTCAGGGGAACACCGGGGAGCTGTTTTTT. The encoded protein is CASSVFQGNTGELFF. The gene calls are TRBV9 and TRBJ2-2, with a tentative D call TRBD1 (5 bases). This CDR3 contains 15 residues. In germline, CDR1 is SGDLS, CDR2 YYNGEE. The V gene lost 2 bases and the J gene lost 1 base, with 9 bases spanning the gap.

The CDR3 DNA reads TGTGCCAGCAACGGACAATCGGGGGCCAACGTCCTGACTTTC. It yields the protein CASNGQSGANVLTF. The chain couples TRBV2 to TRBJ2-6; possible D gene TRBD1, 5 bases. CDR3 length: 14 amino acids. The V end lost 7 bases, the J end lost 4 bases, and 11 bases lay between the germline ends. Germline CDR1 SNHLY, CDR2 FYNNEI.

The CDR3 DNA sequence: TGTGCCAGCAGCCAATCCGGGACAGGACAATTGGGGACCCAGTACTTC. Translated: CASSQSGTGQLGTQYF. The rearrangement joins TRBV3-1 (or the pseudogene TRBV3-2) to TRBJ2-5; TRBD1 matches at 8 bases. Germline-derived CDR1 and CDR2 are LGHDT and YNNKEL (reference sequence). This CDR3 contains 16 residues. J was trimmed by 7 bases and V by 2 bases; bases with no gene match: 12.

This clone has only one observation. The chain has TRBV19 and TRBJ2-2; 10 bases line up with TRBD2. Germline values: CDR1 LNHDA, CDR2 SQIVND (reference sequence). The CDR3 runs to 14 residues. J was trimmed by 6 bases and V by 8 bases; bases with no gene match: 6. The CDR3 DNA follows: TGTGCCAGTCTCAAGCGGGGGGGCTCCGGGGAGCTGTTTTTT. Translation gives CASLKRGGSGELFF.

This clone was counted a single time. The chain joins TRBV7-2 to TRBJ2-7; 11 nucleotides line up with TRBD2. CDR1 is SGHTA, CDR2 FQGNSA, per germline. The CDR3 loop spans 15 amino acids. The trim removed 2 bases at V and 3 bases at J, leaving 3 bases unmatched. CDR3 sequence (DNA): TGTGCCAGCAGCTTATTTACTAGCGGGGGCTACGAGCAGTACTTC. Translated: CASSLFTSGGYEQYF.

This CDR3 reads CASSAYDGGPKNEQFF. The CDR3 nucleotides read TGTGCCAGCAGCGCCTATGACGGGGGGCCTAAAAATGAGCAGTTCTTC. The chain has TRBV9 and TRBJ2-1; possible D gene TRBD2, 7 bases. With 3 bases removed from V and 7 bases from J, the gap between germline ends came to 20 bases. Per germline, CDR1 SGDLS and CDR2 YYNGEE. This CDR3 is built from 16 residues.

The J gene is TRBJ2-7, the V gene TRBV5-8; 12 bases match TRBD2. Germline CDR1 is SGHTS and CDR2 is YDEGEE. This CDR3 spans 14 amino acids. Unmatched junction bases numbered 2, after V lost 1 base and J lost 6 bases. CDR3 DNA sequence: TGTGCCAGCAGCTTGCTACTAGCGGGAGGCGAGCAGTACTTC. It is translated as CASSLLLAGGEQYF.

The chain couples TRBV7-2 to TRBJ1-1; 7 bases map to TRBD1. Germline CDR1 reads SGHTA; CDR2 reads FQGNSA. Trimming took 5 bases from V and 0 from J; bases not matched to a gene: 3. The CDR3 runs 14 residues. The CDR3 DNA reads as TGTGCCAGCAGCGCCGGGACAGTGAACACTGAAGCTTTCTTT. Translation gives CASSAGTVNTEAFF.

This rearrangement joins TRBV6-2 or TRBV6-3 to TRBJ2-7, with TRBD1 matching over 7 bases. This CDR3 is 15 amino acids long. Germline trimming cut 7 bases from V and 12 bases from J; bases unmatched to any gene: 21. Germline values: CDR1 MNHEY, CDR2 SVGEGT. In nucleotides, the CDR3 is TGTGCCAGCACCCCGCCCGGACAGGTGATTCCCAGAGGGTACTTC. It encodes CASTPPGQVIPRGYF.

This clone showed up just once. This chain connects TRBV28 to TRBJ2-7; TRBD1 agrees at 9 bases. The CDR3 covers 15 residues. Looked up from germline, CDR1 is MDHEN and CDR2 is SYDVKM. The ends lost 5 bases at V and 3 bases at J; junction bases unmatched: 8. CDR3 sequence (DNA): TGTGCCAGCAGTGCCCCGGGACAGGGACACTACGAGCAGTACTTC. Translating gives CASSAPGQGHYEQYF.

The chain has TRBV12-3 or TRBV12-4 and TRBJ1-5; the match to TRBD1 covers 8 bases. The CDR3 is 13 residues long. The trim removed 3 bases at V and 5 bases at J, leaving 0 bases unmatched. The CDR3 here is CASSLTGDQPQHF. CDR3 DNA sequence: TGTGCCAGCAGTTTGACAGGGGATCAGCCCCAGCATTTT.

The rearrangement joins TRBV5-1 to TRBJ2-2, with a tentative D call TRBD2 (5 bases). V was clipped by 4 bases and J by 3 bases, with 16 bases between them. The CDR3 length is 16 residues. CDR1 and CDR2 (germline): SGHRS, YFSETQ. The CDR3 protein is CASSRTPWGDTGELFF. The CDR3 DNA reads TGCGCCAGCAGCCGTACCCCATGGGGAGACACCGGGGAGCTGTTTTTT. The variable domain in full, completed from reference TRBV5-1 and TRBJ2-2, reads KAGVTQTPRYLIKTRGQQVTLSCSPISGHRSVSWYQQTPGQGLQFLFEYFSETQRNKGNFPGRFSGRQFSNSRSEMNVSTLELGDSALYLCASSRTPWGDTGELFFGEGSRLTVL.

CDR3 nucleotide sequence: TGTGCCAGCAGTGATGAGGGTAATCAGCCCCAGCATTTT. Translating gives CASSDEGNQPQHF. The chain uses TRBV6-1 and TRBJ1-5, with D uncertain. CDR1 MNHNS and CDR2 SASEGT come from the germline V gene. The CDR3 consists of 13 residues. V was shortened by 3 bases and J by 4 bases, with 7 bases between the two germline ends.

The genes are TRBV28 and TRBJ1-5; TRBD1 might be the D (6 bases). With 7 bases removed from V and 2 bases from J, the gap between germline ends came to 9 bases. This CDR3 is built from 13 residues. Germline lookup yields CDR1 MDHEN and CDR2 SYDVKM. The CDR3 DNA sequence: TGTGCCAGCAAGAAGGGGGGCAATCAGCCCCAGCATTTT. Amino acids: CASKKGGNQPQHF. Combining the CDR3 with reference TRBV28 and TRBJ1-5 gives the whole variable domain DVKVTQSSRYLVKRTGEKVFLECVQDMDHENMFWYRQDPGLGLRLIYFSYDVKMKEKGDIPEGYSVSREKKERFSLILESASTNQTSMYLCASKKGGNQPQHFGDGTRLSIL.

The chain carries TRBV28 and TRBJ1-4; possibly TRBD1 for D (5 bases). Germline V gene sequence: CDR1 MDHEN, CDR2 SYDVKM. V was clipped by 4 bases and J by 10 bases, with 13 bases between them. The CDR3 totals 13 residues. This CDR3 reads CASSSGLRRKLFF. The CDR3 DNA sequence: TGTGCCAGCAGTTCAGGGTTGCGAAGAAAACTGTTTTTT.

CDR3 loop: CASTRRGGGSEQYF. For the CDR3, the DNA is TGTGCCAGCACCCGACGGGGGGGCGGCTCCGAGCAGTACTTC. J is TRBJ2-7 and V is TRBV6-5, with TRBD2 matching 8 bases. Per the germline V gene, CDR1 is MNHEY and CDR2 is SVGAGI. There are 14 residues in the CDR3. The ends lost 7 bases at V and 6 bases at J; junction bases unmatched: 11.

The chain combines TRBV10-3 with TRBJ2-5, with D maybe TRBD2 (7 bases). Per germline, CDR1 ENHRY and CDR2 SYGVKD. Trimming shortened V by 2 bases and J by 1 base, and 8 bases separated the two germline ends. There are 14 residues in the CDR3. CDR3 amino acids: CAISEAGAQETQYF. The DNA for the CDR3 is TGTGCCATCAGTGAGGCGGGGGCCCAAGAGACCCAGTACTTC.

The V call is TRBV5-5, the J call TRBJ2-1, with a possible D match to TRBD2 (5 bases). V lost 1 base and J lost 8, with 16 bases in between. The CDR3 contains 15 residues. Germline V gives CDR1 SGHKS, CDR2 YYEKEE (reference sequence). CDR3 sequence reads: CASSLRPGMVDEQFF. The CDR3 region has the DNA TGTGCCAGCAGCTTGCGTCCGGGGATGGTGGATGAGCAGTTCTTC.

The rearrangement uses TRBV5-6 and TRBJ1-2; 7 bases fit TRBD1. V trimming: 6 bases; J trimming: 8 bases; junction bases outside the gene matches: 10. Germline V gene lookup returns CDR1 SGHDT and CDR2 YYEEEE. The CDR3 spans 13 residues. CDR3 DNA: TGTGCCAGCAACGACAGGGTTTCGGAGGGCTACACCTTC. Protein product: CASNDRVSEGYTF.

The chain couples TRBV7-8 to TRBJ1-1; D perhaps matches TRBD1 (6 bases). The CDR3 covers 15 residues. V was clipped by 5 bases and J by 0 bases, with 13 bases between them. CDR1 SGHVS and CDR2 FQNEAQ come from the germline V gene. CDR3 DNA sequence: TGTGCCAGCAGCCCCCGACAGGCTCTGAACACTGAAGCTTTCTTT. This encodes CASSPRQALNTEAFF. Together with reference TRBV7-8 and TRBJ1-1, the CDR3 gives the full variable domain: GAGVSQSPRYKVAKRGQDVALRCDPISGHVSLFWYQQALGQGPEFLTYFQNEAQLDKSGLPSDRFFAERPEGSVSTLKIQRTQQEDSAVYLCASSPRQALNTEAFFGQGTRLTVV.

The V call is TRBV7-9, the J call TRBJ1-3, with 12 bases matching TRBD1. CDR3 size: 16 residues. Germline CDR1 SEHNR, CDR2 FQNEAQ (reference sequence). V gave up 3 bases and J gave up 3 bases; unmatched junction bases: 3. As DNA, the CDR3 is TGTGCCAGCAGCTTGGGGACAGGGGGCCTTGGAAACACCATATATTTT. It translates to CASSLGTGGLGNTIYF.

CDR3 sequence: CASSYGHTYEQYF. CDR3 DNA sequence: TGTGCCAGCAGTTACGGACATACCTACGAGCAGTACTTC. The rearrangement uses TRBV6-2 or TRBV6-3 and TRBJ2-7; perhaps TRBD1 as D (5 bases). The CDR3 has 13 amino acids. Looked up from germline, CDR1 is MNHEY and CDR2 is SVGEGT. The V and J ends lost 2 bases and 2 bases respectively, with 7 bases between them.

The chain couples TRBV4-3 to TRBJ1-5; a possible D gene is TRBD1 (5 bases). Germline values: CDR1 LGHNA, CDR2 YSLEER. The CDR3 contains 15 residues. Between the trimmed V and J ends, which lost 0 bases and 7 bases, there was a span of 13 bases. The DNA for the CDR3 is TGCGCCAGCAGCCAAGATGGCCAGGGTAGACAGCCCCAGCATTTT. Its protein product is CASSQDGQGRQPQHF.

The chain couples TRBV28 to TRBJ2-7, with 12 nucleotides matching TRBD2. This CDR3 has 17 amino acids. The J segment lost 5 bases and the V segment lost 6 bases, leaving 14 bases of the junction unmatched. Looked up from germline, CDR1 is MDHEN and CDR2 is SYDVKM. CDR3: CASSSGTSGPGVHEQYF. CDR3 nucleotides: TGTGCCAGCAGCTCCGGGACTAGCGGGCCGGGCGTCCACGAGCAGTACTTC. Full variable domain (rest looked up from reference TRBV28 and TRBJ2-7): DVKVTQSSRYLVKRTGEKVFLECVQDMDHENMFWYRQDPGLGLRLIYFSYDVKMKEKGDIPEGYSVSREKKERFSLILESASTNQTSMYLCASSSGTSGPGVHEQYFGPGTRLTVT.

The V and J genes are TRBV10-3 and TRBJ1-1; 7 bases fit TRBD1. V shed 6 bases, J shed 3 bases, and the junction held 7 bases outside the gene matches. This CDR3 spans 14 amino acids. Germline CDR1 reads ENHRY; CDR2 reads SYGVKD. CDR3: CAIRETGPDTEAFF. In DNA form, the CDR3 reads TGTGCCATCAGGGAGACAGGGCCGGACACTGAAGCTTTCTTT.

The chain links TRBV7-3 to TRBJ2-2, with TRBD1 matching 7 bases. This CDR3 has 15 residues. The germline V gene has CDR1 SGHTA and CDR2 FQGTGA. V lost 4 bases and J lost 1; bases outside the gene matches: 3. CDR3 sequence: CASSSPGGNTGELFF. The CDR3 DNA reads TGTGCCAGCAGCTCCCCAGGGGGGAACACCGGGGAGCTGTTTTTT.

This chain connects TRBV10-3 to TRBJ2-1, with D maybe TRBD2 (7 bases). Germline loops: CDR1 ENHRY, CDR2 SYGVKD. V was pared by 3 bases and J by 1 base, with 10 bases between. The CDR3 sequence is 15 residues long. The CDR3 nucleotides are TGTGCCATCAGTGAACAGGGAGGGTCCTACAATGAGCAGTTCTTC. Its protein is CAISEQGGSYNEQFF.

The chain recombines TRBV9 with TRBJ2-1, with TRBD2 matching 14 bases. The CDR3 runs to 15 residues. Germline CDR1 is SGDLS and CDR2 is YYNGEE. V shed 2 bases, J shed 9 bases, and the junction held 4 bases outside the gene matches. The CDR3: CASSVGTSGSTEQFF. DNA for the CDR3: TGTGCCAGCAGCGTTGGGACTAGCGGGAGTACTGAGCAGTTCTTC.

The table lists this clone with a few counts. The chain recombines TRBV18 with TRBJ1-1, with 10 positions matching TRBD1. V lost 2 bases and J lost 5; bases outside the gene matches: 8. The CDR3 totals 16 residues. Germline CDR1 KGHSH, CDR2 LQKENI. The DNA of the CDR3 is TGTGCCAGCTCACCAATGACAGGGGGCGAGGGAACTGAAGCTTTCTTT. It specifies CASSPMTGGEGTEAFF.

In regard to this clone: Additional DNA sequences in this sample encode the identical CDR3. CDR3 residues: CASSLDRPNTEAFF. The CDR3 DNA sequence: TGCGCCAGCAGCTTGGACAGGCCGAACACTGAAGCTTTCTTT. The chain links TRBV5-1 to TRBJ1-1, with a tentative D call TRBD1 (5 bases). V lost 0 bases and J lost 1, with 7 bases in between. Germline V gene lookup returns CDR1 SGHRS and CDR2 YFSETQ. The CDR3 consists of 14 residues.